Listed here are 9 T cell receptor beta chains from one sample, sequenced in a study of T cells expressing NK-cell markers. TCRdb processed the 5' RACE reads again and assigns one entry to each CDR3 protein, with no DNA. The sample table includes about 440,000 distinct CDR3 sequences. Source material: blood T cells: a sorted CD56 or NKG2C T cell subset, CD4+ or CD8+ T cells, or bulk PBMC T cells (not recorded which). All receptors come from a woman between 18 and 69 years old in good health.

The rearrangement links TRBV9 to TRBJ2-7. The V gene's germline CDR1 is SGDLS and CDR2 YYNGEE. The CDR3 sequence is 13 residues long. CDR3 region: CASSVVPQNEQYF. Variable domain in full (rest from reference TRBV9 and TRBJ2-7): DSGVTQTPKHLITATGQRVTLRCSPRSGDLSVYWYQQSLDQGLQFLIQYYNGEERAKGNILERFSAQQFPDLHSELNLSSLELGDSALYFCASSVVPQNEQYFGPGTRLTVT.

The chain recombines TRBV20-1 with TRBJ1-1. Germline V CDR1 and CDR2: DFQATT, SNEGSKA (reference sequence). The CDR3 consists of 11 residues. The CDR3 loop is CSAKRVTEAFF.

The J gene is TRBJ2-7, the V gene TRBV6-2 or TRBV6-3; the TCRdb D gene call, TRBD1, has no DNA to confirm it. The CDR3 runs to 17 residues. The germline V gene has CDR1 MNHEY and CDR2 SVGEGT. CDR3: CASGRAAGLSRSYEQYF.

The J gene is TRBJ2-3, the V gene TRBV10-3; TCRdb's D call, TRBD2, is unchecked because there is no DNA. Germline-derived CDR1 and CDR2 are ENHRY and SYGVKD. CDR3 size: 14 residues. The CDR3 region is CAITRDSDTDTQYF.

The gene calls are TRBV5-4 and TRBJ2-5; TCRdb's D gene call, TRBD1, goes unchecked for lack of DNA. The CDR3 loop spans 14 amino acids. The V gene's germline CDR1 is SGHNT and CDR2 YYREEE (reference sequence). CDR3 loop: CASSFQGGGETQYF.

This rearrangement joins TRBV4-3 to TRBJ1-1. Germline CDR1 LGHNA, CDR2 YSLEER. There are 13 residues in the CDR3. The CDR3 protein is CASSQGRGTEAFF.

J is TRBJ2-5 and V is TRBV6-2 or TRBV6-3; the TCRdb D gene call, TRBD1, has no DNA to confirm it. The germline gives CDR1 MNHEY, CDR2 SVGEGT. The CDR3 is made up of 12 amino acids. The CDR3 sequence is CASNDPEETQYF.

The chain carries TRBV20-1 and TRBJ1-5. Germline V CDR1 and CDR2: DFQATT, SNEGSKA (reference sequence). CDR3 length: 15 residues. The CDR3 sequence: CSARPAWDSNQPQHF.

CDR3 protein: CSARTTGSVGQPQHF. The gene calls are TRBV20-1 and TRBJ1-5; the D call from TCRdb, TRBD1, cannot be confirmed without DNA. Germline V gene sequence: CDR1 DFQATT, CDR2 SNEGSKA (reference sequence). The CDR3 is 15 amino acids.